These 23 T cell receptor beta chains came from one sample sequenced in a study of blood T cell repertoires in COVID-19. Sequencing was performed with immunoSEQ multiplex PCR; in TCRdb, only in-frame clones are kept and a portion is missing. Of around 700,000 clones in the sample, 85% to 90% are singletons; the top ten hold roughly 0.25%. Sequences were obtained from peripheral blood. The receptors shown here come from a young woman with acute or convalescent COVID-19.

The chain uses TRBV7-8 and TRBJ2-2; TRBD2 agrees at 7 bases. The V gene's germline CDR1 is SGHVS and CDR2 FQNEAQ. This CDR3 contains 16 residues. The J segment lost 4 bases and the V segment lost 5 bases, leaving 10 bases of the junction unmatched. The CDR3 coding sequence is TGTGCCAGCAGCCCGATCAGCGGGGCCACCACCGGGGAGCTGTTTTTT. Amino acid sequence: CASSPISGATTGELFF. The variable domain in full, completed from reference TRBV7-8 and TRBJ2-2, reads GAGVSQSPRYKVAKRGQDVALRCDPISGHVSLFWYQQALGQGPEFLTYFQNEAQLDKSGLPSDRFFAERPEGSVSTLKIQRTQQEDSAVYLCASSPISGATTGELFFGEGSRLTVL.

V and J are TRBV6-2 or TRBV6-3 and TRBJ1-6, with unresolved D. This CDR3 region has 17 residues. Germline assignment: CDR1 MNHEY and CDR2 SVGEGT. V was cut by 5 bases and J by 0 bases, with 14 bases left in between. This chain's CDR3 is CASSDIGLDSYNSPLHF. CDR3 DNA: TGTGCCAGCAGTGATATTGGACTCGACTCCTATAATTCACCCCTCCACTTT.

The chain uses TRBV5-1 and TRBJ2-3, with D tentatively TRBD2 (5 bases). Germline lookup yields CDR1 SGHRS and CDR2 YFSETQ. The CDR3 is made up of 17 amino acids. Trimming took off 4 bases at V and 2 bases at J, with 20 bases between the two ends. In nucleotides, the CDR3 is TGCGCCAGCAGCCTTCACGGGAAGGTACCCCCCACAGATACGCAGTATTTT. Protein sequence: CASSLHGKVPPTDTQYF. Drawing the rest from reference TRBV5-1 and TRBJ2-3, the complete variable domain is KAGVTQTPRYLIKTRGQQVTLSCSPISGHRSVSWYQQTPGQGLQFLFEYFSETQRNKGNFPGRFSGRQFSNSRSEMNVSTLELGDSALYLCASSLHGKVPPTDTQYFGPGTRLTVL.

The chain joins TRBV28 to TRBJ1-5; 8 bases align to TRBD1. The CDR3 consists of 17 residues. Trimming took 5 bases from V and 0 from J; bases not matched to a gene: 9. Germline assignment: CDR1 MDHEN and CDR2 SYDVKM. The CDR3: CASSGPGTGYSNQPQHF. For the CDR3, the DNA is TGTGCCAGCAGTGGCCCCGGGACAGGTTATAGCAATCAGCCCCAGCATTTT.

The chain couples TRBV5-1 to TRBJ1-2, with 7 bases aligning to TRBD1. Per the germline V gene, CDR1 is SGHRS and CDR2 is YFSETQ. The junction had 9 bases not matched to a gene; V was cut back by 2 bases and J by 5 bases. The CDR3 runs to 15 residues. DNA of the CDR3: TGCGCCAGCAGCTTATACAGGGGAGTGGATTATGGCTACACCTTC. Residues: CASSLYRGVDYGYTF. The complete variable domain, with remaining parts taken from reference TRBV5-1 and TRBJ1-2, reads KAGVTQTPRYLIKTRGQQVTLSCSPISGHRSVSWYQQTPGQGLQFLFEYFSETQRNKGNFPGRFSGRQFSNSRSEMNVSTLELGDSALYLCASSLYRGVDYGYTFGSGTRLTVV.

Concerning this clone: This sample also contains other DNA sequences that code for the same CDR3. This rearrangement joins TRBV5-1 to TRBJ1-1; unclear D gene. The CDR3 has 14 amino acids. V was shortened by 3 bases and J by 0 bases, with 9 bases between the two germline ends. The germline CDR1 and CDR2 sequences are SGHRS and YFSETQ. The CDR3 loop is CASSSGTMNTEAFF. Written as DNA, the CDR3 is TGCGCCAGCAGCTCGGGAACTATGAACACTGAAGCTTTCTTT. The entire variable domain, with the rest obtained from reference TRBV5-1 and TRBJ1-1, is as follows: KAGVTQTPRYLIKTRGQQVTLSCSPISGHRSVSWYQQTPGQGLQFLFEYFSETQRNKGNFPGRFSGRQFSNSRSEMNVSTLELGDSALYLCASSSGTMNTEAFFGQGTRLTVV.

The DNA of the CDR3 is TGTGCCTGGAGCGACATGGCCTCCGGGGAGCTGTTTTTT. Translation gives CAWSDMASGELFF. The chain carries TRBV30 and TRBJ2-2, with unresolved D. V was clipped by 3 bases and J by 6 bases, with 11 bases between them. The length of the CDR3 is 13 residues. Germline CDR1 reads GTSNPN; CDR2 reads SVGIG (reference sequence).

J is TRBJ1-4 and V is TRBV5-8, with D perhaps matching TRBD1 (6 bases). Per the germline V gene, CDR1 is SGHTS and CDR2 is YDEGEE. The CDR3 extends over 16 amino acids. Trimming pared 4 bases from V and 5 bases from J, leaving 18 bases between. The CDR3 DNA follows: TGTGCCAGCAGCATGGGTGCGGACAGAGTAAATGAAAAACTGTTTTTT. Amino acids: CASSMGADRVNEKLFF.

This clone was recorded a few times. The CDR3: CASSEGTADGNTIYF. Written as DNA, the CDR3 is TGTGCCAGCAGTGAAGGGACAGCAGATGGAAACACCATATATTTT. The gene calls are TRBV6-1 and TRBJ1-3; D possibly corresponds to TRBD1 (6 bases). This CDR3 is built from 15 residues. The germline V gene encodes CDR1 MNHNS and CDR2 SASEGT. V was cut by 1 base and J by 3 bases, with 10 bases left in between.

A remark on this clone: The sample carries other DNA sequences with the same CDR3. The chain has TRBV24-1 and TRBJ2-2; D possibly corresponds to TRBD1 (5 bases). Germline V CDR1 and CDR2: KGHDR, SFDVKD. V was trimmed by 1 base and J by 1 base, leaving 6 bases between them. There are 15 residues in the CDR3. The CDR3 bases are TGTGCCACCAGTGATTTTAGGGGGAACACCGGGGAGCTGTTTTTT. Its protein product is CATSDFRGNTGELFF.

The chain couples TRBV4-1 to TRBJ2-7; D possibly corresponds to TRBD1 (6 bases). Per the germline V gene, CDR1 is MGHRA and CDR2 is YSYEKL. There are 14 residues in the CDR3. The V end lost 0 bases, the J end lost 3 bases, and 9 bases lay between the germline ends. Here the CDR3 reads CASSQETGNYEQYF. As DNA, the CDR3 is TGCGCCAGCAGCCAAGAGACAGGAAACTACGAGCAGTACTTC.

This CDR3 reads CASSQDVSSGNTIYF. Written as DNA, the CDR3 is TGTGCCAGCAGCCAAGATGTCAGCTCTGGAAACACCATATATTTT. The chain carries TRBV4-2 and TRBJ1-3; D gene uncertain. V lost 0 bases, J lost 0 bases, and 6 bases lay in between. This CDR3 is built from 15 residues. Germline values: CDR1 LGHNA, CDR2 YNFKEQ.

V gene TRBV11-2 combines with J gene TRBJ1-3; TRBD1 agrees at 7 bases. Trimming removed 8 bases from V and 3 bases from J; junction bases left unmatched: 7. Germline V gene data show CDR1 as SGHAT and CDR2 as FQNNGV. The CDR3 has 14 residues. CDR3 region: CASGTGVGGNTIYF. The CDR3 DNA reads TGTGCCAGCGGAACAGGGGTTGGTGGAAACACCATATATTTT.

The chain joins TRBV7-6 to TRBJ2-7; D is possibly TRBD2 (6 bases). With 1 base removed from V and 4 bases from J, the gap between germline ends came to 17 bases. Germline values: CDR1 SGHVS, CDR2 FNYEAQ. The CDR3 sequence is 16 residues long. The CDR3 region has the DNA TGTGCCAGCAGCTTAGGGCTGGGGGGTACCCTTTACGAGCAGTACTTC. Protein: CASSLGLGGTLYEQYF.

The chain's CDR3 is CASSSRGWTGELFF. The CDR3, as DNA: TGTGCCAGCAGCTCTCGGGGGTGGACCGGGGAGCTGTTTTTT. The chain carries TRBV7-2 and TRBJ2-2, with a weak D call TRBD2 (6 bases). CDR1 and CDR2 (germline): SGHTA, FQGNSA. The length of the CDR3 is 14 residues. The V gene lost 4 bases and the J gene lost 5 bases, with 11 bases spanning the gap.

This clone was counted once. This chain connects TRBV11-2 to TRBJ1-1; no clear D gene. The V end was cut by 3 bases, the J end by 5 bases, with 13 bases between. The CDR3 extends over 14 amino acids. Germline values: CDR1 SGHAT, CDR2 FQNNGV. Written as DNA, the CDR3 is TGTGCCAGCAGCTTGTTGCGGGGAGGAACTGAAGCTTTCTTT. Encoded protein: CASSLLRGGTEAFF.

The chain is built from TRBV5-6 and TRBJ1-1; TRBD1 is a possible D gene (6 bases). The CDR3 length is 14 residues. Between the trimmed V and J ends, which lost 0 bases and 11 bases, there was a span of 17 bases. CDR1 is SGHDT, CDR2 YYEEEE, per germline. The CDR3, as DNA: TGTGCCAGCAGCTTGGGAGGGGGAGACGTAGGCGCTTTCTTT. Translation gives CASSLGGGDVGAFF.

CDR3 residues: CSVAQGAGDYGYTF. CDR3 coding DNA: TGCAGCGTGGCACAGGGGGCAGGGGACTATGGCTACACCTTC. The V gene is TRBV29-1, the J gene TRBJ1-2, with 9 bases fitting TRBD1. V gave up 6 bases and J gave up 3 bases; unmatched junction bases: 8. CDR1 and CDR2 (germline): SQVTM, ANQGSEA. CDR3 length equals 14 residues.

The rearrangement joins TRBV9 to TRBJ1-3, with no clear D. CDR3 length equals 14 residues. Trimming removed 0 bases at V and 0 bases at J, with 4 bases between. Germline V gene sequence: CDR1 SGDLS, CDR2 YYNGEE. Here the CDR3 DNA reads TGTGCCAGCAGCGTAGCCGTCTCTGGAAACACCATATATTTT. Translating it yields CASSVAVSGNTIYF.

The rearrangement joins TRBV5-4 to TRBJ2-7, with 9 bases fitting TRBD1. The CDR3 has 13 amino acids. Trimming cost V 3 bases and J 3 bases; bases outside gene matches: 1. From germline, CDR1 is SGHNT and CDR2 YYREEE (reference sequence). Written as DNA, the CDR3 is TGTGCCAGCAGCTCGACAGGGGGCTACGAGCAGTACTTC. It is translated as CASSSTGGYEQYF.

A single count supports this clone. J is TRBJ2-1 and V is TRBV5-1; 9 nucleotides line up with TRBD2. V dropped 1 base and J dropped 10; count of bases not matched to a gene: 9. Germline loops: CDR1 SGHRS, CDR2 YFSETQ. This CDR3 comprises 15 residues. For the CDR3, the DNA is TGCGCCAGCAGCTTGTTGCGGGGGGGCTCGGGAGAGCAGTTCTTC. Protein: CASSLLRGGSGEQFF.

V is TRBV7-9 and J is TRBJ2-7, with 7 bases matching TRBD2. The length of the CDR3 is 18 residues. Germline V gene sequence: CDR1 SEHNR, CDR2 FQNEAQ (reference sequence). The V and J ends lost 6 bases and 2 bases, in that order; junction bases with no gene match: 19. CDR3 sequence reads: CASRSIPRRAGQTYEQYF. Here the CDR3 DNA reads TGTGCCAGCAGATCAATCCCCCGGCGAGCGGGGCAAACCTACGAGCAGTACTTC. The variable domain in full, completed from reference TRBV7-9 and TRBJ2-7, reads DTGVSQNPRHKITKRGQNVTFRCDPISEHNRLYWYRQTLGQGPEFLTYFQNEAQLEKSRLLSDRFSAERPKGSFSTLEIQRTEQGDSAMYLCASRSIPRRAGQTYEQYFGPGTRLTVT.

The CDR3 region is CASSSGGGQPQHF. The CDR3 nucleotides read TGTGCCAGCAGCTCGGGGGGAGGGCAGCCCCAGCATTTT. The chain uses TRBV6-5 and TRBJ1-5; D is possibly TRBD1 (5 bases). The V gene's germline CDR1 is MNHEY and CDR2 SVGAGI. Trimming took 6 bases from V and 7 from J, leaving 13 bases between them. This CDR3 region has 13 residues.